These 9 T cell receptor beta chains originate from one sample sequenced in a study of T cell responses to AZD1222 COVID-19 vaccine. Sequencing was performed with immunoSEQ multiplex PCR; in TCRdb, only in-frame clones are kept and a portion is missing. The data show fewer than 85,000 clones, with around nine tenths seen just once and 1% to 1.5% held by the top ten. Source: peripheral blood, taken 28 days after the second AZD1222 dose. These receptors were collected from an adult who received the AZD1222 COVID-19 vaccine.

V is TRBV14 and J is TRBJ1-1; possible D gene TRBD1, 6 bases. CDR3 length equals 16 residues. CDR1 and CDR2 from the germline V gene are SGHDN and FVKESK. V lost 0 bases and J lost 5, with 16 bases in between. DNA of the CDR3: TGTGCCAGCAGCCAAGATGGTTGGGGGCGGTGGACTGAAGCTTTCTTT. Amino acids: CASSQDGWGRWTEAFF.

The V gene is TRBV6-2 or TRBV6-3, the J gene TRBJ1-4; perhaps TRBD1 as D (5 bases). The V and J ends lost 5 bases and 4 bases respectively, with 17 bases between them. The length of the CDR3 is 16 residues. CDR1 MNHEY and CDR2 SVGEGT come from the germline V gene. This chain's CDR3 is CASSRPTGTVNEKLFF. CDR3 coding DNA: TGTGCCAGCAGTCGTCCCACCGGGACCGTTAATGAAAAACTGTTTTTT.

The CDR3 loop reads CASSSDRVETQYF. CDR3 nucleotide sequence: TGTGCCAGCAGCTCAGACAGGGTAGAGACCCAGTACTTC. This chain connects TRBV7-3 to TRBJ2-5, with TRBD1 matching 7 bases. Germline CDR1 is SGHTA and CDR2 is FQGTGA. The CDR3 consists of 13 residues. V lost 4 bases, J lost 4 bases, and 3 bases stayed unmatched.

A few counts support this clone. This chain links TRBV15 with TRBJ1-1; 12 positions agree with TRBD1. With V trimmed by 8 bases and J by 5 bases, 6 bases remained unmatched. CDR3 length: 14 amino acids. Germline V gene sequence: CDR1 LNHNV, CDR2 YYDKDF (reference sequence). The DNA for the CDR3 is TGTGCCACCGAACCGGGACAGGGGGCGACTGAAGCTTTCTTT. It is translated as CATEPGQGATEAFF.

This clone was found once. The rearrangement uses TRBV30 and TRBJ2-2; no definite D call. Germline V gives CDR1 GTSNPN, CDR2 SVGIG (reference sequence). This CDR3 is 18 amino acids long. With 6 bases removed from V and 1 base from J, the gap between germline ends came to 24 bases. The CDR3 loop is CACHRVGSKNLNTGELFF. The CDR3 bases are TGTGCCTGTCATAGAGTGGGCAGCAAGAATCTGAACACCGGGGAGCTGTTTTTT.

V and J are TRBV7-3 and TRBJ2-5; TRBD1 might be the D (5 bases). This CDR3 has 14 amino acids. The V gene's germline CDR1 is SGHTA and CDR2 FQGTGA. Trimming stripped 0 bases from V and 4 bases from J, with 9 bases between. The CDR3 loop reads CASSLTGVGETQYF. The CDR3 coding sequence is TGTGCCAGCAGCTTAACAGGGGTTGGAGAGACCCAGTACTTC. The variable domain in full, completed from reference TRBV7-3 and TRBJ2-5, reads GAGVSQTPSNKVTEKGKYVELRCDPISGHTALYWYRQSLGQGPEFLIYFQGTGAADDSGLPNDRFFAVRPEGSVSTLKIQRTERGDSAVYLCASSLTGVGETQYFGPGTRLLVL.

This clone is deemed medium-sized. The J gene is TRBJ2-3, the V gene TRBV6-4; possibly TRBD1 for D (6 bases). The CDR3 is made up of 16 amino acids. V was cut by 0 bases and J by 1 base, with 11 bases left in between. Germline V gene lookup returns CDR1 MRHNA and CDR2 SNTAGT. The CDR3 sequence is CASSDSGTMGTDTQYF. The CDR3 bases are TGTGCCAGCAGTGACTCCGGGACAATGGGCACAGATACGCAGTATTTT.

This clone is a singleton in its sample. V is TRBV7-9 and J is TRBJ2-7; D not certain. V was cut by 5 bases and J by 7 bases, with 15 bases left in between. The CDR3 runs 13 residues. The germline gives CDR1 SEHNR, CDR2 FQNEAQ (reference sequence). CDR3 in DNA: TGTGCCAGCAGCCCCCTTTTGTTAGGGGAGCAGTACTTC. This codes for CASSPLLLGEQYF.

This sequence joins TRBV6-1 and TRBJ1-1; 7 nucleotides agree with TRBD1. The length of the CDR3 is 15 residues. Unmatched junction bases numbered 4, after V lost 0 bases and J lost 3 bases. Germline-derived CDR1 and CDR2 are MNHNS and SASEGT. The CDR3 sequence: CASSEAGTEHTEAFF. The CDR3 bases are TGTGCCAGCAGTGAAGCGGGGACAGAGCACACTGAAGCTTTCTTT.